A selection of T cell receptor beta chains follows, all from one sample in a study of T-cell memory formation after mild COVID-19. TCRdb itself ran the 5' RACE reads through MiXCR, one entry per CDR3 protein. The profile shows roughly 200,000 distinct CDR3 sequences, over 7.5% of them singletons. What was sequenced was PBMCs or a T cell subset sorted from them (not recorded which). The receptors originated from a man younger than 35 who had mild COVID-19 (a few samples of this study predate the infection). Cell type and time point are not known. The CDR3 runs from the conserved cysteine through the conserved F or W. A D gene is named only where the DNA matches it firmly. The listing skips clone size in some rows; elsewhere it reads once, few, many or a size class.

TRBV20-1,TRBD2,.,TRBJ2-5,CSAPRGGETQYF,TGCAGTGCTCCACGGGGGGGGGAGACCCAGTACTTC
TRBV18,.,.,TRBJ2-7,CASSQGVMTYEQYF,TGTGCCAGCTCACAAGGGGTTATGACCTACGAGCAGTACTTC
TRBV2,.,.,TRBJ2-7,CASSGPQGSYEQYF,TGTGCCAGCAGTGGGCCCCAGGGTTCCTACGAGCAGTACTTC
TRBV5-1,TRBD1,many,TRBJ2-2,CASSPQGGDTGELFF,TGCGCCAGCAGCCCACAGGGGGGCGACACCGGGGAGCTGTTTTTT
TRBV7-2,TRBD1,many,TRBJ1-4,CASSLLGQGGEKLFF,TGTGCCAGCAGCCTCCTGGGACAGGGTGGGGAAAAACTGTTTTTT
TRBV20-1,TRBD1,few,TRBJ2-7,CSASSGAGGYEQYF,TGCAGTGCCTCTTCGGGCGCAGGGGGCTACGAGCAGTACTTC
TRBV10-3,.,.,TRBJ2-7,CAIQSQNPHEQYF,TGTGCCATCCAGAGCCAGAACCCCCACGAGCAGTACTTC
TRBV20-1,.,few,TRBJ2-3,CSAPRSGSDTQYF,TGCAGTGCTCCGAGGTCAGGGTCAGATACGCAGTATTTT
TRBV2,.,few,TRBJ2-2,CASILDWNTGELFF,.
TRBV12-3/TRBV12-4,.,.,TRBJ1-1,CASSTGQPGTEAFF,TGTGCCAGCAGTACGGGGCAGCCGGGCACTGAAGCTTTCTTT
TRBV7-2,TRBD2,many,TRBJ2-3,CASSRGRGDTQYF,TGTGCCAGCAGCCGCGGGAGGGGAGATACGCAGTATTTT
TRBV21-1,.,.,TRBJ2-3,CASSKPPPQRPADTQYF,TGTGCCAGCAGCAAACCGCCCCCGCAGCGGCCGGCAGATACGCAGTATTTT
TRBV15,.,.,TRBJ1-3,CATSRLQGSGNTIYF,TGTGCCACCAGCAGACTCCAGGGTTCTGGAAACACCATATATTTT
TRBV7-3,TRBD2,.,TRBJ2-5,CASSPFGTSGVGETQYF,TGTGCCAGCAGCCCCTTCGGAACTAGCGGGGTCGGGGAGACCCAGTACTTC
TRBV12-3/TRBV12-4,TRBD2,.,TRBJ2-1,CASSYGSGTYNEQFF,TGTGCCAGCAGTTATGGTAGCGGGACCTACAATGAGCAGTTCTTC
TRBV7-9,.,few,TRBJ2-3,CASSSDKDGTDTQYF,TGTGCCAGCAGCTCAGACAAGGATGGCACAGATACGCAGTATTTT
TRBV7-6,.,many,TRBJ1-5,CASSLDPRSPQHF,TGTGCCAGCAGCTTAGATCCCCGCAGCCCCCAGCATTTT
TRBV2,TRBD1,.,TRBJ1-1,CSSSQGAGTEAFF,TGTTCCAGCAGCCAGGGGGCCGGGACTGAAGCTTTCTTT
TRBV19,.,few,TRBJ1-2,CATQGVRDYGYTF,TGTGCCACCCAGGGAGTTCGGGACTATGGCTACACCTTC
TRBV12-3/TRBV12-4,.,few,TRBJ1-6,CASSPGSAPLHF,TGTGCCAGCAGCCCCGGTTCTGCACCCCTCCACTTT
TRBV7-9,.,few,TRBJ2-2,CASSFGPNTGELFF,TGTGCCAGCAGCTTTGGGCCGAACACCGGGGAGCTGTTTTTT
TRBV11-1,TRBD2,.,TRBJ2-1,CASSRTSGGSFPSSYNEQFF,TGTGCCAGCAGCCGGACTAGCGGGGGATCTTTTCCCAGCTCCTACAATGAGCAGTTCTTC
TRBV20-1,TRBD1,few,TRBJ1-1,CSATGQGGAEAFF,TGCAGTGCTACCGGACAGGGAGGGGCGGAAGCTTTCTTT
TRBV5-4,TRBD2,.,TRBJ2-3,CASSLPGRSSTDTQYF,TGTGCCAGCAGCTTGCCCGGGAGGAGTAGCACAGATACGCAGTATTTT
TRBV5-1,TRBD2,many,TRBJ2-5,CASSSRAGETQYF,TGCGCCAGCAGCTCCCGAGCGGGGGAGACCCAGTACTTC
TRBV6-5,.,few,TRBJ1-1,CASSSHLQINTEAFF,TGTGCCAGCAGTTCCCATTTACAGATAAACACTGAAGCTTTCTTT
TRBV10-1,.,.,TRBJ2-5,CASSRTGQETQYF,TGCGCCAGCTCAAGGACTGGCCAAGAGACCCAGTACTTC
TRBV20-1,.,.,TRBJ1-2,CSASSGGRYTF,TGCAGTGCTAGTTCTGGGGGTCGGTACACCTTC
TRBV3-1,.,few,TRBJ1-5,CASSRDMDQPQHF,TGTGCCAGCAGCCGGGACATGGATCAGCCCCAGCATTTT
TRBV9,.,few,TRBJ2-5,CASSPGGVGGRETQYF,TGTGCCAGCAGCCCCGGTGGAGTAGGGGGACGGGAGACCCAGTACTTC
TRBV5-1,.,few,TRBJ2-7,CASSPQVSYEQYF,TGCGCCAGCAGCCCACAGGTTTCCTACGAGCAGTACTTC
TRBV23-1,.,.,TRBJ2-1,CASSRTGGSSYNEQFF,TGCGCCAGCAGCCGGACTGGGGGGAGCTCCTACAATGAGCAGTTCTTC
TRBV5-1,.,.,TRBJ1-4,CASSWGNSHTNEKLFF,TGCGCCAGCAGCTGGGGGAACAGTCACACTAATGAAAAACTGTTTTTT
TRBV29-1,TRBD1,.,TRBJ1-4,CSGGQGQSEKLFF,TGCAGCGGGGGACAGGGACAAAGTGAAAAACTGTTTTTT
TRBV27,.,few,TRBJ2-5,CASSVGSLHETQYF,TGTGCCAGCAGTGTCGGGAGCCTCCATGAGACCCAGTACTTC
TRBV20-1,TRBD2,.,TRBJ2-7,CSASPMFGGGSYEQYF,TGCAGTGCTAGCCCCATGTTCGGGGGGGGCTCCTACGAGCAGTACTTC
TRBV19,.,few,TRBJ1-5,CATHEWVSNQPQHF,TGTGCCACCCACGAATGGGTCAGCAATCAGCCCCAGCATTTT
TRBV12-3/TRBV12-4,.,.,TRBJ2-5,CASSPGSGETQYF,TGTGCCAGCAGTCCAGGGTCTGGTGAGACCCAGTACTTC
TRBV5-5,.,few,TRBJ1-6,CASSLDPGDSPLHF,TGTGCCAGCAGCTTGGACCCAGGGGATTCACCCCTCCACTTT
TRBV29-1,.,.,TRBJ2-5,CSVDLWPQETQYF,TGCAGCGTTGATCTCTGGCCACAAGAGACCCAGTACTTC
TRBV2,.,many,TRBJ2-2,CASSLLGALPGELFF,TGTGCCAGCAGCTTGCTCGGGGCCCTGCCCGGGGAGCTGTTTTTT
TRBV6-1,.,.,TRBJ2-3,CASSAANVYRFARQYF,TGTGCCAGCAGTGCAGCGAACGTTTACAGGTTTGCAAGGCAGTATTTT
TRBV7-9,.,.,TRBJ1-5,CASSLAVGEQPQHF,TGTGCCAGCAGCTTAGCGGTCGGGGAACAGCCCCAGCATTTT
TRBV12-3/TRBV12-4,.,.,TRBJ1-2,CASSSTMRGLLMGNYGYTF,TGTGCCAGCAGTTCGACAATGCGCGGACTCCTTATGGGTAACTATGGCTACACCTTC
TRBV6-5,TRBD1,.,TRBJ1-2,CASSYAYRGYGYTF,TGTGCCAGCAGTTACGCGTACAGGGGCTATGGCTACACCTTC
TRBV27,.,many,TRBJ2-1,CASSRRAGEQFF,TGTGCCAGCAGTAGGAGGGCAGGCGAGCAGTTCTTC
TRBV3-1,TRBD1,.,TRBJ2-5,CASSQTGGETQYF,TGTGCCAGCAGCCAAACAGGGGGAGAGACCCAGTACTTC
TRBV7-2,TRBD1,.,TRBJ1-2,CASSLTGGRNYGYTF,TGTGCCAGCAGCTTGACAGGGGGCCGGAACTATGGCTACACCTTC
TRBV20-1,TRBD2,.,TRBJ2-3,CSALTSGDTDTQYF,TGCAGTGCTTTGACTAGCGGGGATACAGATACGCAGTATTTT
TRBV4-1,.,few,TRBJ1-5,CASSQALDQPQHF,TGCGCCAGCAGCCAAGCCTTAGATCAGCCCCAGCATTTT
TRBV5-1,TRBD1,.,TRBJ1-5,CASSYGTGEGQPQHF,TGCGCCAGCAGCTACGGGACAGGGGAGGGTCAGCCCCAGCATTTT
TRBV7-2,TRBD1,few,TRBJ1-2,CASSLTGAGYTF,TGTGCCAGCAGCTTAACAGGGGCTGGCTACACCTTC
TRBV15,.,.,TRBJ2-5,CATSRIRETQYF,TGTGCCACCAGCAGGATCCGGGAGACCCAGTACTTC
TRBV12-3/TRBV12-4,TRBD1,.,TRBJ1-6,CASSFRQGLSSPLHF,TGTGCCAGCAGTTTCCGACAGGGACTGAGTTCACCCCTCCACTTT
TRBV10-3,TRBD1,.,TRBJ1-4,CAISRQGDAEKLFF,TGTGCCATCAGTAGACAGGGGGATGCTGAAAAACTGTTTTTT